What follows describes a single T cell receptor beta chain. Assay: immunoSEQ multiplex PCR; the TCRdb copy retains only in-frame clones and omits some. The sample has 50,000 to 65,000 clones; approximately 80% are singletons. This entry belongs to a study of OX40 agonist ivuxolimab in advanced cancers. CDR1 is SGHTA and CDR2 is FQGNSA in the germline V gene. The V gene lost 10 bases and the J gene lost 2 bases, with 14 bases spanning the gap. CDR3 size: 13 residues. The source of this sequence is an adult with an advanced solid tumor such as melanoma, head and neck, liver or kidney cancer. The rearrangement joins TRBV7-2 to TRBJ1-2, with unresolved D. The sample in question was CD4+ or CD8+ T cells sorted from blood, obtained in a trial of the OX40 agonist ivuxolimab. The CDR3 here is CATLEPANYGYTF. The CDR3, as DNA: TGTGCCACCTTAGAGCCGGCCAACTATGGCTACACCTTC. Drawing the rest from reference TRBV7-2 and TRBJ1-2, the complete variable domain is GAGVSQSPSNKVTEKGKDVELRCDPISGHTALYWYRQSLGQGLEFLIYFQGNSAPDKSGLPSDRFSAERTGGSVSTLTIQRTQQEDSAVYLCATLEPANYGYTFGSGTRLTVV.